The 12 T cell receptor beta chains in this list originate from one sample, sequenced in a study of T-cell reconstitution after alpha-beta-depleted transplantation in children. Unique molecular identifiers were built into the TCRbeta library. TCRdb fed the PCR reads into MiXCR, producing one record per CDR3 protein. The sample has some 520,000 distinct CDR3 sequences, about 31% seen once. The material was PBMCs from the stem cell graft donor, obtained from the stem cell graft. The receptors were sampled from a human donor who donated a stem cell graft to a child with aplastic anemia.

This chain connects TRBV20-1 to TRBJ2-2, with 8 bases lining up with TRBD2. Germline CDR1 and CDR2: DFQATT and SNEGSKA (reference sequence). The CDR3 runs 14 residues. After removal of 3 bases from V and 6 bases from J, the junction contained 6 bases not matched to a gene. DNA for the CDR3: TGCAGTGCTAGGACTAGCGTAGGCGCCGGGGAGCTGTTTTTT. It yields the protein CSARTSVGAGELFF.

The rearrangement links TRBV29-1 to TRBJ2-4; D remains unclear. Looked up from germline, CDR1 is SQVTM and CDR2 is ANQGSEA. Trimming removed 0 bases from V and 1 base from J, with 4 bases in between. CDR3 length: 13 amino acids. In DNA, the CDR3 is TGCAGCGTTGAAGAGGGGGCCAAAAACATTCAGTACTTC. This codes for CSVEEGAKNIQYF.

This chain links TRBV7-6 with TRBJ2-5; D remains unclear. The CDR3 is made up of 17 amino acids. Germline assignment: CDR1 SGHVS and CDR2 FNYEAQ. Trimming pared 5 bases from V and 3 bases from J, leaving 22 bases between. The CDR3 sequence: CASSDQIADPREETQYF. CDR3 coding DNA: TGTGCCAGCAGCGATCAAATCGCGGACCCCCGGGAAGAGACCCAGTACTTC.

The chain combines TRBV12-3 or TRBV12-4 with TRBJ1-2; D is perhaps TRBD1 (5 bases). CDR3 length: 15 residues. Trimming stripped 3 bases from V and 8 bases from J, with 19 bases between. The CDR3 spells CASSLPGREIEGYTF. The CDR3 region has the DNA TGTGCCAGCAGTTTGCCGGGACGGGAGATTGAGGGCTACACCTTC.

The chain combines TRBV30 with TRBJ1-1; tentative D call: TRBD1 (6 bases). The germline V and J ends were trimmed by 6 bases and 7 bases, with 15 bases remaining between them. Germline V CDR1 and CDR2: GTSNPN, SVGIG (reference sequence). The CDR3 has 12 residues. In DNA form, the CDR3 reads TGTGCCTGCAATATAGGACAGATTGAAGCTTTCTTT. Protein product: CACNIGQIEAFF.

This clonotype appeared once. This rearrangement joins TRBV4-3 to TRBJ2-1, with TRBD2 matching 7 bases. With V trimmed by 2 bases and J by 4 bases, 17 bases remained unmatched. Germline V gene data show CDR1 as LGHNA and CDR2 as YSLEER. This CDR3 has 19 residues. CDR3 residues: CASSQRLSGTRLHYNEQFF. CDR3 bases: TGCGCCAGCAGCCAAAGATTGAGCGGGACGCGGCTCCATTACAATGAGCAGTTCTTC.

The J gene is TRBJ2-2, the V gene TRBV15; D remains ambiguous. Germline CDR1 and CDR2: LNHNV and YYDKDF (reference sequence). The length of the CDR3 is 14 residues. The V gene lost 6 bases and the J gene lost 0 bases, with 8 bases spanning the gap. This CDR3 is CATSFHTNTGELFF. The CDR3, as DNA: TGTGCCACCAGTTTTCATACGAACACCGGGGAGCTGTTTTTT.

About this clonotype itself: An end of the junction does not agree with germline; a read error may underlie this. The chain employs TRBV20-1 and TRBJ2-3; D possibly corresponds to TRBD2 (6 bases). The CDR3 consists of 15 residues. Germline V gives CDR1 DFQATT, CDR2 SNEGSKA (reference sequence). The CDR3 here is CSARGAGRSTDMQYF. The CDR3 nucleotides are TGCAGTGCTAGAGGGGCAGGGAGGAGCACAGATATGCAGTATTTT.

This clonotype was counted between two and nine times. The chain is built from TRBV10-3 and TRBJ1-2; 7 nucleotides match TRBD1. J was trimmed by 2 bases and V by 6 bases; bases with no gene match: 9. The CDR3 totals 15 residues. Germline V lookup: CDR1 ENHRY, CDR2 SYGVKD. Here the CDR3 DNA reads TGTGCCATCAGGTTCCAGGCGACAGGGAACTATGGCTACACCTTC. This sequence encodes CAIRFQATGNYGYTF.

This clonotype was picked up a small number of times. V usage is TRBV6-5 and J usage is TRBJ1-2; 9 nucleotides match TRBD1. V lost 2 bases to trimming and J lost 5 bases; unmatched junction nucleotides: 12. Germline V gives CDR1 MNHEY, CDR2 SVGAGI. The CDR3 loop spans 17 amino acids. CDR3 sequence (DNA): TGTGCCAGCAGTTACACCGCAACCGGGACAGGGAAGTATGGCTACACCTTC. As protein: CASSYTATGTGKYGYTF.

This clonotype was observed a few times. The V gene is TRBV29-1, the J gene TRBJ2-1; tentative D call: TRBD2 (5 bases). The CDR3 covers 16 residues. Germline V gene sequence: CDR1 SQVTM, CDR2 ANQGSEA. Trimming stripped 4 bases from V and 4 bases from J, with 20 bases between. This chain's CDR3 is CSVVQPEGLGYNEQFF. The CDR3 DNA is TGCAGCGTTGTTCAACCCGAGGGCCTGGGGTACAATGAGCAGTTCTTC.

This clonotype was seen only a few times. This chain links TRBV9 with TRBJ2-7; TRBD1 or TRBD2 may be the D gene (5 bases each). The V end was cut by 4 bases, the J end by 0 bases, with 11 bases between. Germline loops: CDR1 SGDLS, CDR2 YYNGEE. CDR3 size: 14 residues. The CDR3 spells CASSTGTDSYEQYF. In DNA form, the CDR3 reads TGTGCCAGCAGCACCGGGACCGACTCCTACGAGCAGTACTTC.